This T cell receptor (beta chain) emerged from a study of CD8 T cells in Susac syndrome (dated by TCRdb to the late 2010s). About the full investigation: Repertoire sequencing was used to test whether CD8+ T cell activation and differentiation in Susac syndrome was antigen driven.

RNA was extracted with the RNeasy kit and about 0.45 to 1 ug was reverse transcribed using random hexamers. The immunoSEQ multiplex PCR assay, covering 54 Vbeta and 13 Jbeta segments, was used to amplify TCR beta CDR3 regions. Bias from PCR amplification was corrected by using a synthetic template baseline for primer optimization and for computational correction. In the original analysis: Reads were annotated to V, D and J genes per IMGT and analyzed with immunoSEQ Analyzer, keeping only productive sequences. Clonality was computed as one minus Shannon entropy normalized by log2 of the number of productive unique sequences. For each patient and control, public and private clones were evaluated within the 100 most prevalent clones. A clone was defined as Susac-specific if it was absent from the healthy and MS cohorts, from approximately 980 published viral clones and from other ImmuneACCESS disease sequences. TCRdb trimmed public reads at Q25 via fastp, called clones via MiXCR and kept in-frame beta chains. Identical CDR3 protein sequences are pooled into one entry, listed with their most common genes and DNA. Clone size and V and J calls follow TCRdb, not the original study. This sample has about 200,000 distinct CDR3 sequences in its table, and 85% to 95% of those were observed once. The ten largest clones add up to 0.07% to 0.095% of the sample.

General conclusions and limits of the study: The number of individuals in the TCR sequencing and HLA analysis was recognized as being relatively small.

Comment on this clonotype: Its antigen is not yet known. Base-call qualities are not available, and no considerably larger clone is one nucleotide away.

The CDR3 numbers 15 residues from cysteine through phenylalanine. Left in the record is the CDR3 DNA by itself, 45 bases read in frame from the first base. After removal of 8 bases from V and 8 bases from J, the junction retains 14 bases not matched to a gene. For CDR1 and CDR2, the germline V gene lists MDHEN and SYDVKM. Peripheral blood CD8+ and CD4+ T cells from healthy donors, Susac syndrome patients and multiple sclerosis patients were profiled by high-throughput TCR beta sequencing. The multiple sclerosis controls were treatment-naive patients who had stable or active relapsing-remitting disease and met the revised McDonald criteria. Bulk CD8+ and CD4+ T cells were purified by magnetic negative isolation, while CD8+ TEMRA cells were enriched using FACS. Blood was drawn into EDTA tubes, processed within 24 hours, and PBMCs were isolated by density gradient centrifugation. PBMCs intended for TCR sequencing were cryopreserved in liquid nitrogen and thawed later in a water bath at 37 degrees C. Purity of sorted or isolated CD4+, CD8+ and CD8+ TEMRA cells was at least 90%.

The sequenced sample consisted of CD4+ T cells from PBMCs. This chain is built from TRBV28 and TRBJ1-2; the junction holds 10 bases that match TRBD1. This receptor was identified in a human donor with multiple sclerosis. The CDR3 is CASLGSDRGRRGYTF. The sequenced DNA is TGTGCCAGCCTAGGGTCAGACAGGGGGCGAAGAGGCTACACCTTC.